This T cell receptor (beta chain) appears in the sequencing data of a study of OX40 agonist ivuxolimab in advanced cancers. Overall study: Those enrolled were 80% to 85% male, with a mean age of approximately 60 years and ages from about 20 to 79. Study observations and caveats: Near-lowest levels of clonal expansion characterized partial responders at 0.1-3.0 mg/kg.

Method: immunoSEQ multiplex PCR; TCRdb's copy keeps in-frame clones and lacks some. The data show 25,000 to 35,000 clones, almost 85% seen once. Patients with a history of autoimmune disease or on systemic immunosuppression were excluded. With baseline, cycle 4 day 1, and cycle 7 day 1 as timepoints, blood was sampled. Of note for this clone: Its antigen is unknown.

Germline trimming cut 6 bases from V and 4 bases from J; bases unmatched to any gene: 12. CDR1 is WNHNN, CDR2 SYGVQD, per germline (reference sequence). The CDR3 spans 17 residues. The clonotype originates from an adult with an advanced solid tumor such as melanoma, head and neck, liver or kidney cancer. The sample here was CD4+ or CD8+ T cells sorted from blood, taken in a trial of the OX40 agonist ivuxolimab. The rearrangement links TRBV10-1 to TRBJ2-2; 9 nucleotides align to TRBD1. The chain's CDR3 is CASSPSRGTGSTGELFF. The CDR3 bases are TGCGCCAGCAGCCCCAGTAGGGGGACAGGGTCCACCGGGGAGCTGTTTTTT.